This T cell receptor (beta chain) emerged from a study of radiation and T cells in renal cell carcinoma. V lost 7 bases and J 5 bases, leaving 30 bases between the germline ends. CDR1 and CDR2 (germline): LGHNA, YNFKEQ. The CDR3 has 18 residues. Measured with immunoSEQ multiplex PCR; TCRdb has only the in-frame clones, and not every one. The sample lists approximately 92,000 clones, just under 85% seen once, with roughly 10% in the top ten. Time point indicated: blood 4 weeks post-SBRT, at nephrectomy. Stated treatment: 15 Gy SBRT to primary tumor, nephrectomy 4 weeks later. After SBRT, blood was collected at 2 and 4 weeks, plus baseline. This renal cell carcinoma was of the clear cell type. Remarks on this clone: What it recognizes is unknown.

Study conclusions and caveats: No pretreatment tumor biopsies were available for baseline clonotypes. Top tumor clonotypes rose in blood 2 weeks post-radiation, then contracted.

This receptor was taken from a man aged 50 to 60 with renal cell carcinoma. V and J are TRBV4-2 and TRBJ2-7, with D unclear. The sample consisted of blood, taken from a patient whose treatment included radiotherapy and nephrectomy. The CDR3 DNA reads TGTGCCAGCACCCTACAGATCCCAAACCCCTTTGGGTCCCACGAGCAGTACTTC. Amino acids: CASTLQIPNPFGSHEQYF.